This T cell receptor beta chain stems from a study of cytomegalovirus exposure and HLA in healthy donors. Study conclusions and caveats: Reports described diagnosis of cytomegalovirus status by the classifier as highly specific and sensitive. Through in vitro validation, a few CMV-associated chains were shown to be specific for CMV antigens.

Donors showed nominal health when sampled, although they likely had unrecorded immune exposures. Trimming removed 7 bases from V and 7 bases from J; junction bases left unmatched: 14. CDR3 length: 15 amino acids. The germline V gene encodes CDR1 MNHNS and CDR2 SASEGT. In the PCR, 60 Vbeta and 13 Jbeta primers were used. Libraries were prepared by immunoSEQ multiplex PCR; TCRdb keeps only in-frame clonotypes and omits some of them. The profile shows roughly 120,000 clones, roughly two thirds of them singletons. Points on this clone: Its specificity is unknown.

The specimen was PBMCs. This rearrangement joins TRBV6-1 to TRBJ2-3, with 7 bases identical to TRBD2. The receptor was isolated from a man between 18 and 35 years old in good health and CMV-seropositive. CDR3 region: CASKGGGLPQHTQYF. Written as DNA, the CDR3 is TGTGCCAGCAAGGGCGGGGGACTACCCCAGCATACGCAGTATTTT.